This T cell receptor (beta chain) was found in a study of cytomegalovirus exposure and HLA in healthy donors. Nominally healthy donors provided the samples, though records likely missed some immune exposures. This CDR3 spans 15 amino acids. Trimming took 0 bases from V and 9 from J, leaving 13 bases between them. Per germline, CDR1 SGHNT and CDR2 YYREEE (reference sequence). A multiplex PCR was run with 60 Vbeta primers and 13 Jbeta primers. Assay: immunoSEQ multiplex PCR; the TCRdb copy retains only in-frame clones and omits some. This table has fewer than 80,000 clones, 65% to 75% appearing once. This clone was observed a single time.

The rearrangement links TRBV5-4 to TRBJ1-6, with D maybe TRBD1 (5 bases). The sequence derives from a woman in her fifties or sixties in good health and CMV-seropositive. Sequencing was done on a sample of PBMCs. CDR3 in amino acids: CASSLETGPASPLHF. The CDR3 bases are TGTGCCAGCAGCTTGGAAACAGGACCCGCTTCACCCCTCCACTTT.